This TCR beta chain was sequenced for a study of PD-1 blockade in classical Hodgkin lymphoma. Clones were read by immunoSEQ multiplex PCR, and TCRdb kept only the in-frame ones, dropping some. The table has some 60,000 clones, 80% to 90% seen once. The study, taken as a whole, reports: Patients starting nivolumab under 1 year after ASCT were excluded.

CDR1 is MNHNS, CDR2 SASEGT, per germline. The CDR3 runs 13 residues. The germline V and J ends were trimmed by 2 bases and 9 bases, with 13 bases remaining between them. Every patient was affected by relapse after autologous stem cell transplantation, while exposure to brentuximab vedotin was not uniform. As concerns this clone: Its antigen remains unidentified.

Here the sequenced sample was peripheral blood mononuclear cells (PBMCs), taken at baseline. The TCR originated in a human donor with classical Hodgkin lymphoma. The chain joins TRBV6-1 to TRBJ1-1, with unresolved D. As DNA, the CDR3 is TGTGCCAGCAGTGAACTTGGGTCCCAGAAAGCTTTCTTT. This gives the protein CASSELGSQKAFF.